A selection of T cell receptor beta chains follows, all from one sample in a study of lymphopenia after photon versus proton radiotherapy. Produced via immunoSEQ multiplex PCR; TCRdb's table is partial and in-frame only. Among 55,000 to 70,000 clones, 80% to 95% were seen once, and the ten largest hold 2.2%. The sequences come from peripheral blood, collected from a patient treated with photon-based radiotherapy. The receptors shown here come from a woman aged 40 to 55 with cholangiocarcinoma. The CDR3 runs from the conserved cysteine through the conserved F or W. The D gene is left open where the match is weak. Size values are once, few and many counts, or a class for expanded clones, and some rows have none.

TRBJ1-3 TRBV30 . . CAWTPGTFSGNTIYF TGTGCCTGGACGCCCGGGACCTTCTCTGGAAACACCATATATTTT
TRBJ2-7 TRBV7-2 . . CASSQGGSSGEQYF TGTGCCAGCAGTCAAGGGGGATCGTCGGGGGAGCAGTACTTC
TRBJ1-1 TRBV30 . . CAWSRLQNTEAFF TGTGCCTGGAGTCGGCTCCAGAACACTGAAGCTTTCTTT
TRBJ1-1 TRBV28 . . CASSLSRAGGGKAFF TGTGCCAGCAGTCTTTCCAGAGCCGGGGGCGGGAAAGCTTTCTTT
TRBJ2-3 TRBV2 . . CASSERLGTTDTQYF TGTGCCAGCAGTGAACGTCTCGGCACCACAGATACGCAGTATTTT
TRBJ2-7 TRBV18 . . CASSPSPGGPYEQYF TGTGCCAGCTCACCGAGCCCCGGGGGACCCTACGAGCAGTACTTC
TRBJ1-2 TRBV30 . . CAWSVSEIYTF TGTGCCTGGAGTGTATCGGAAATCTACACCTTC
TRBJ2-1 TRBV27 . . CASSLFQARAFEQFF TGTGCCAGCAGTTTATTCCAGGCAAGGGCCTTTGAGCAGTTCTTC
TRBJ2-7 TRBV6-1 TRBD2 . CASSMTSGGLYEQYF TGTGCCAGCAGTATGACTAGCGGGGGTCTTTACGAGCAGTACTTC
TRBJ1-1 TRBV5-8 . . CASSFGTRENTEAFF TGTGCCAGCAGCTTTGGGACCAGGGAGAACACTGAAGCTTTCTTT
TRBJ1-5 TRBV30 . . CACATDSNQPQHF TGTGCCTGCGCTACGGATAGCAATCAGCCCCAGCATTTT
TRBJ2-5 TRBV5-4 . . CASSFGLQETQYF TGTGCCAGCAGCTTCGGACTACAAGAGACCCAGTACTTC
TRBJ1-1 TRBV5-4 . . CASSFGQNTEAFF TGTGCCAGCAGCTTTGGACAGAACACTGAAGCTTTCTTT
TRBJ2-3 TRBV27 TRBD2 . CASSLDLAASTDTQYF TGTGCCAGCAGCCTCGACCTAGCGGCTAGCACAGATACGCAGTATTTT
TRBJ2-2 TRBV10-3 . . CAISESGTGELFF TGTGCCATCAGTGAGTCGGGCACCGGGGAGCTGTTTTTT
TRBJ1-1 TRBV6-1 . . CASSGVAAIEAFF TGTGCCAGCAGTGGGGTGGCAGCGATAGAAGCTTTCTTT
TRBJ2-1 TRBV7-2 TRBD2 . CASSRTRAGDEQFF TGTGCCAGCAGCCGGACTAGAGCCGGGGATGAGCAGTTCTTC
TRBJ2-4 TRBV2 TRBD1 . CASSVQGARVNIQYF TGTGCCAGCAGTGTTCAGGGGGCGAGGGTGAACATTCAGTACTTC
TRBJ2-1 TRBV5-1 . . CASSLGGNEQFF TGCGCCAGCAGCTTAGGCGGTAATGAGCAGTTCTTC
TRBJ2-1 TRBV10-2 . . CASSESNEQFF TGCGCCAGCAGTGAGTCCAATGAGCAGTTCTTC
TRBJ2-2 TRBV27 . . CASSPGAGVWTGELFF TGTGCCAGCAGTCCGGGGGCGGGAGTGTGGACAGGGGAGCTGTTTTTT
TRBJ2-3 TRBV7-2 . once CASSFAGLATDTQYF TGTGCCAGCAGCTTCGCGGGACTGGCCACAGATACGCAGTATTTT
TRBJ2-7 TRBV5-1 TRBD1 . CASSLYGQGEGEQYF TGCGCCAGCAGCTTATACGGACAGGGGGAGGGCGAGCAGTACTTC
TRBJ2-3 TRBV11-2 TRBD1 . CASSSGTGLTDTQYF TGTGCCAGCAGCTCGGGGACAGGGCTCACAGATACGCAGTATTTT
TRBJ1-3 TRBV6-5 . . CASRTTLHGNTIYF TGTGCCAGCAGAACTACGTTACATGGAAACACCATATATTTT
TRBJ1-1 TRBV7-9 . . CASSPDRQNLEAFF TGTGCCAGCAGCCCGGACAGACAAAACCTTGAAGCTTTCTTT
TRBJ1-5 TRBV18 . . CASSSGGPQHF TGTGCCAGCTCTAGTGGTGGGCCCCAGCATTTT
TRBJ2-1 TRBV9 . . CASNGLTGNEQFF TGTGCCAGCAACGGTTTGACGGGCAATGAGCAGTTCTTC
TRBJ2-5 TRBV7-2 . . CASSPNREETQYF TGTGCCAGCAGCCCTAACAGGGAAGAGACCCAGTACTTC
TRBJ2-6 TRBV19 . . CASSLTLVGSSGANVLTF TGTGCCAGTAGTCTGACACTTGTGGGGAGCTCTGGGGCCAACGTCCTGACTTTC
TRBJ2-3 TRBV2 TRBD2 . CASRKGWGTSGLPSTDTQYF TGTGCCAGCAGGAAGGGTTGGGGGACTAGCGGCCTTCCTAGCACAGATACGCAGTATTTT
TRBJ2-7 TRBV18 TRBD1 . CASKQGSIYEQYF TGTGCCAGCAAACAGGGGTCTATCTACGAGCAGTACTTC
TRBJ1-5 TRBV19 TRBD1 . CASTSTGPKQPQHF TGTGCCAGTACCTCGACAGGGCCAAAGCAGCCCCAGCATTTT
TRBJ1-2 TRBV27 TRBD1 . CASSSSPGQGAPHNYGYTF TGTGCCAGCAGTTCGTCACCGGGACAGGGGGCGCCACATAACTATGGCTACACCTTC
TRBJ1-2 TRBV6-6 . once CASSPGPRAGGYTF TGTGCCAGCAGTCCTGGTCCCAGGGCGGGGGGCTACACCTTC
TRBJ2-3 TRBV6-6 . . CASTRDQRDTQYF TGTGCCAGCACCAGGGACCAGCGAGATACGCAGTATTTT
TRBJ1-2 TRBV5-4 . . CASSLAPGSNYGYTF TGTGCCAGCAGCTTGGCCCCAGGGTCTAACTATGGCTACACCTTC
TRBJ1-1 TRBV5-5 . . CASSLRMNTEAFF TGTGCCAGCAGCTTGAGGATGAACACTGAAGCTTTCTTT
TRBJ2-1 TRBV27 TRBD2 . CASSLDALAGYNEQFF TGTGCCAGCAGTTTAGACGCACTAGCGGGTTACAATGAGCAGTTCTTC
TRBJ2-7 TRBV29-1 . . CSVAVAYEQYF TGCAGCGTTGCGGTAGCCTACGAGCAGTACTTC
TRBJ1-5 TRBV5-4 . . CASSYGGADQPQHF TGTGCCAGCAGCTACGGGGGGGCAGATCAGCCCCAGCATTTT
TRBJ2-1 TRBV10-3 TRBD2 . CAISRLAGSISHEQFF TGTGCCATCAGCCGACTAGCGGGCTCCATCTCCCATGAGCAGTTCTTC
TRBJ2-5 TRBV18 . . CASSPNLGGQETQYF TGTGCCAGCTCACCAAACCTAGGCGGTCAAGAGACCCAGTACTTC
TRBJ2-7 TRBV6-5 . . CASRWTESSYEQYF TGTGCCAGCAGATGGACAGAGAGCTCCTACGAGCAGTACTTC
TRBJ2-4 TRBV2 . . CASSELEDKNIQYF TGTGCCAGCAGTGAACTAGAAGACAAAAACATTCAGTACTTC
TRBJ2-7 TRBV21-1 . . CASSKRTTSYEQYF TGTGCCAGCAGCAAAAGGACAACCTCCTACGAGCAGTACTTC
TRBJ1-2 TRBV6-1 TRBD1 . CASSEVGGVNGYTF TGTGCCAGCAGTGAAGTAGGGGGCGTCAATGGCTACACCTTC
TRBJ2-7 TRBV28 . . CASSLTRQNYEQYF TGTGCCAGCAGTTTAACGCGACAGAACTACGAGCAGTACTTC
TRBJ2-1 TRBV28 . . CASSPPGAGVGNEQFF TGTGCCAGCAGTCCACCGGGGGCGGGAGTAGGGAATGAGCAGTTCTTC
TRBJ2-2 TRBV29-1 . . CSAKTGRYRDTGELFF TGCAGCGCCAAGACAGGGAGGTATAGGGACACCGGGGAGCTGTTTTTT
TRBJ1-3 TRBV30 TRBD1 . CAVGTGERTIYF TGTGCCGTGGGAACAGGGGAAAGGACCATATATTTT
TRBJ2-7 TRBV6-5 . . CASSYGWSTGYEQYF TGTGCCAGCAGTTACGGTTGGTCTACCGGATACGAGCAGTACTTC
TRBJ1-2 TRBV5-1 . . CASSPVGTFYGYTF TGCGCCAGCAGCCCGGTCGGGACCTTCTATGGCTACACCTTC
TRBJ2-1 TRBV19 . . CASSRRGHTSSYNEQFF TGTGCCAGTAGTAGGAGGGGCCATACAAGCTCCTACAATGAGCAGTTCTTC
TRBJ2-7 TRBV5-4 . . CASSPRGGRALNEQYF TGTGCCAGCAGCCCGAGGGGGGGACGGGCTTTGAACGAGCAGTACTTC
TRBJ1-4 TRBV5-1 TRBD1 . CASSLQGASEKLFF TGCGCCAGCAGCCTACAGGGGGCCAGTGAAAAACTGTTTTTT
TRBJ1-2 TRBV6-1 . . CASSERNNYGYTF TGTGCCAGCAGTGAAAGGAACAACTATGGCTACACCTTC
TRBJ1-2 TRBV28 . . CASSLVSAGGYTF TGTGCCAGCAGTTTAGTCTCGGCCGGTGGCTACACCTTC
TRBJ1-2 TRBV6-1 . . CASSERGNGYTF TGTGCCAGCAGTGAACGTGGAAACGGCTACACCTTC
TRBJ2-5 TRBV5-4 . . CASTPGAGAIQETQYF TGTGCCAGCACCCCGGGGGCGGGGGCCATCCAAGAGACCCAGTACTTC